In this sample, the clone carrying this T cell receptor (beta chain) turned up a few times. Its cognate antigen is unknown. This specimen belongs to a study of early T cells in non-severe SARS-CoV-2 infection. At the level of the study: Investigators sequenced bulk RNA drawn from unsorted whole blood, and chains remained unpaired.

The CDR3 contains 15 residues. Trimming removed 4 bases from V and 0 bases from J, with 10 bases in between. Germline V gives CDR1 MNHNS, CDR2 SASEGT. Unique molecular identifiers tagged individual cDNA molecules. Each CDR3 protein is one row after TCRdb ran MiXCR on the 5' RACE reads. The repertoire holds some 67,000 distinct CDR3 sequences, with roughly 13% as singletons. Study-wide findings and caveats: CD4 and private specificities were missed by VDJdb matching, which favored anti-spike CD8 responses.

This TCR was recovered from an adult who was a healthcare worker with PCR-confirmed SARS-CoV-2 infection or an uninfected control (not recorded which). What was sequenced was whole blood. The chain uses TRBV6-1 and TRBJ1-3, with no clear D. The CDR3 DNA reads as TGTGCCAGCAGTGCCGACGGGAGCTCTGGAAACACCATATATTTT. It translates to CASSADGSSGNTIYF.